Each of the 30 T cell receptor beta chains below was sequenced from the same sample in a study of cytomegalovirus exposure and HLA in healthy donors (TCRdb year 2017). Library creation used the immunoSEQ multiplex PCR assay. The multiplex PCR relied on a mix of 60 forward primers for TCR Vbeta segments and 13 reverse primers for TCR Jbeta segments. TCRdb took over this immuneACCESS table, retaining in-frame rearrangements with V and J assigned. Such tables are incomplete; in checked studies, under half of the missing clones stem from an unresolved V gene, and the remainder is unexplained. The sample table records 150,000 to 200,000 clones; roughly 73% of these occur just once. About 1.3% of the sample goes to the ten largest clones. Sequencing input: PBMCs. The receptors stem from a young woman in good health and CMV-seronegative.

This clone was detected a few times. The CDR3 sequence is CASSPSYPSSYNEQFF. The CDR3 nucleotides read TGTGCCAGCTCACCGAGCTACCCTAGCTCCTACAATGAGCAGTTCTTC. V usage is TRBV18 and J usage is TRBJ2-1; D uncertain. The germline V and J ends were trimmed by 3 bases and 0 bases, with 12 bases remaining between them. Germline V gene data show CDR1 as KGHSH and CDR2 as LQKENI. CDR3 size: 16 residues.

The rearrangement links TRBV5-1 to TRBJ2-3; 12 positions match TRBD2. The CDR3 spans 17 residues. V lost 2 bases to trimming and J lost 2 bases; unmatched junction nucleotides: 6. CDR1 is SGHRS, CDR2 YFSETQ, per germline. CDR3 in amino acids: CASSFGASGGATDTQYF. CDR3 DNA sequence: TGCGCCAGCAGCTTTGGGGCTAGCGGGGGGGCCACAGATACGCAGTATTTT. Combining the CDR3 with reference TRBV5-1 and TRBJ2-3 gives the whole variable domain KAGVTQTPRYLIKTRGQQVTLSCSPISGHRSVSWYQQTPGQGLQFLFEYFSETQRNKGNFPGRFSGRQFSNSRSEMNVSTLELGDSALYLCASSFGASGGATDTQYFGPGTRLTVL.

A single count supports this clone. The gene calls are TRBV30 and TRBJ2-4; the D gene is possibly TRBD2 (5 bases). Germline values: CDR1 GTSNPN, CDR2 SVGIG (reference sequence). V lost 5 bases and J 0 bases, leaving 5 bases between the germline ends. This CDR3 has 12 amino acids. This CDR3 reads CAWREAKNIQYF. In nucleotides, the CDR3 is TGTGCCTGGCGGGAAGCCAAAAACATTCAGTACTTC.

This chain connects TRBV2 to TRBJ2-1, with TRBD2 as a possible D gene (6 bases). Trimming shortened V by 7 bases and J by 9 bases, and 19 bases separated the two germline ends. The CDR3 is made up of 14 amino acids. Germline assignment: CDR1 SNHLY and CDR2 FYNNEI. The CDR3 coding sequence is TGTGCCAGCAATGGTCGCCGGCTCGGGGGTGAGCAGTTCTTC. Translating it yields CASNGRRLGGEQFF.

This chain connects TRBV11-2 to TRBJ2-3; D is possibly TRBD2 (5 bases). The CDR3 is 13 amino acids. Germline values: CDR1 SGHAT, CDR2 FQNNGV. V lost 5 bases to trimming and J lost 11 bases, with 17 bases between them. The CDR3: CASSRIPAGRQYF. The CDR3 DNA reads TGTGCCAGCAGCCGAATCCCCGCGGGTAGGCAGTATTTT.

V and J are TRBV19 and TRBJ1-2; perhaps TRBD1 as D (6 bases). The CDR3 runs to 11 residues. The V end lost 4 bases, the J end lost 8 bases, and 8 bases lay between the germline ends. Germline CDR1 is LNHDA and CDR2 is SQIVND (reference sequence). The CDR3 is CASSTQGGYTF. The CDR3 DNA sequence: TGTGCCAGTAGTACACAGGGAGGCTACACCTTC.

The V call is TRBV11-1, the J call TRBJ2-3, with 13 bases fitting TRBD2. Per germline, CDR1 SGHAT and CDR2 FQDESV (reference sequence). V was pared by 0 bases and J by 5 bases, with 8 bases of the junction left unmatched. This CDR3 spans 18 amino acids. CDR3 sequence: CASSLAARLAGGKDTQYF. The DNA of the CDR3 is TGTGCCAGCAGCTTAGCCGCTAGACTAGCGGGGGGAAAAGATACGCAGTATTTT. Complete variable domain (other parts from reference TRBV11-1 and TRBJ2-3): EAEVAQSPRYKITEKSQAVAFWCDPISGHATLYWYRQILGQGPELLVQFQDESVVDDSQLPKDRFSAERLKGVDSTLKIQPAELGDSAMYLCASSLAARLAGGKDTQYFGPGTRLTVL.

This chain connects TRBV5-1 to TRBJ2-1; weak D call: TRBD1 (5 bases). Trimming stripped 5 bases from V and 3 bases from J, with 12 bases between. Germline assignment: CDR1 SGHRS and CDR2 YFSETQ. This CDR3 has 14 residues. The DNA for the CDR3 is TGCGCCAGCAGAGTGTTGACAGACTACAATGAGCAGTTCTTC. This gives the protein CASRVLTDYNEQFF.

Here the CDR3 reads CASSFLSANRRTGDTEAFF. DNA for the CDR3: TGTGCCAGCAGTTTTCTGTCAGCAAATCGCCGCACAGGGGACACTGAAGCTTTCTTT. The rearrangement joins TRBV27 to TRBJ1-1, with TRBD1 matching over 7 bases. The germline V gene has CDR1 MNHEY and CDR2 SMNVEV (reference sequence). This CDR3 contains 19 residues. J gave up 3 bases and V 3 bases, and 19 bases lay outside the gene matches.

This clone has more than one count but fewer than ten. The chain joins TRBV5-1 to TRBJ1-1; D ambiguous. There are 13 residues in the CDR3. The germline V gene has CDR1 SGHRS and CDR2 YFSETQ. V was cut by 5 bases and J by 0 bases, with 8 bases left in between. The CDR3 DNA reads TGCGCCAGCAGAAGGGAGATGAACACTGAAGCTTTCTTT. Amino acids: CASRREMNTEAFF.

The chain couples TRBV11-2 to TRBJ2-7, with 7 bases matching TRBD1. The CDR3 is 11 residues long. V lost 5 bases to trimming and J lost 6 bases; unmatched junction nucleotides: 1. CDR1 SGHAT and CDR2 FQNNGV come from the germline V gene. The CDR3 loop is CASSDRAEQYF. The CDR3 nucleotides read TGTGCCAGCAGCGACAGGGCCGAGCAGTACTTC.

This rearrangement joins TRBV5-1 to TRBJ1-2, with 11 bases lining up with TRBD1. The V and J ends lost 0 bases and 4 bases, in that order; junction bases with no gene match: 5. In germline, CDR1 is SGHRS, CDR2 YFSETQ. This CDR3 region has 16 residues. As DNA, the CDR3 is TGCGCCAGCAGCTTGGGGGACAGGGGGGGCATCTATGGCTACACCTTC. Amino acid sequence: CASSLGDRGGIYGYTF. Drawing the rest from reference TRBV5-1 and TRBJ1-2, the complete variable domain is KAGVTQTPRYLIKTRGQQVTLSCSPISGHRSVSWYQQTPGQGLQFLFEYFSETQRNKGNFPGRFSGRQFSNSRSEMNVSTLELGDSALYLCASSLGDRGGIYGYTFGSGTRLTVV.

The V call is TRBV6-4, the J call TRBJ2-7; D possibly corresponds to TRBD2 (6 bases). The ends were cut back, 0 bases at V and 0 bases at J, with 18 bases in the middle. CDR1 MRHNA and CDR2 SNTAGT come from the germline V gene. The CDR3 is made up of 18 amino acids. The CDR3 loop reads CASSDSQRIARGSYEQYF. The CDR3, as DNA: TGTGCCAGCAGTGACTCCCAACGTATCGCGCGGGGCTCCTACGAGCAGTACTTC.

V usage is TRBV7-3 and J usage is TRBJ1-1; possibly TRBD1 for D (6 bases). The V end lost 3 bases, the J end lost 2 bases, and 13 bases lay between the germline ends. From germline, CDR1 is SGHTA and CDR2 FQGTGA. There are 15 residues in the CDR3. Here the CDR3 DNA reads TGTGCCAGCAGCTTCCTTGGGGGCCTAAACACTGAAGCTTTCTTT. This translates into CASSFLGGLNTEAFF.

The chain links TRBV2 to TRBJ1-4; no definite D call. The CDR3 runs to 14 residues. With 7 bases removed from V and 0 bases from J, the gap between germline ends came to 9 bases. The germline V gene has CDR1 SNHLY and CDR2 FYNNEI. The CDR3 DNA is TGTGCCAGCAACCTCCTAACAACTAATGAAAAACTGTTTTTT. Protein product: CASNLLTTNEKLFF. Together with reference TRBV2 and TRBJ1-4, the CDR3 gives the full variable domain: EPEVTQTPSHQVTQMGQEVILRCVPISNHLYFYWYRQILGQKVEFLVSFYNNEISEKSEIFDDQFSVERPDGSNFTLKIRSTKLEDSAMYFCASNLLTTNEKLFFGSGTQLSVL.

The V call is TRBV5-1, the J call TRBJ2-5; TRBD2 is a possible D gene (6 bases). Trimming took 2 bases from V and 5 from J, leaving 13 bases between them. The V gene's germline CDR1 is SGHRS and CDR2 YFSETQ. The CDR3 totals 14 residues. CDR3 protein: CASSLLAEGETQYF. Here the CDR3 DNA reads TGCGCCAGCAGCTTATTAGCGGAAGGGGAGACCCAGTACTTC. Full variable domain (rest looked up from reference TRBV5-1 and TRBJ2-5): KAGVTQTPRYLIKTRGQQVTLSCSPISGHRSVSWYQQTPGQGLQFLFEYFSETQRNKGNFPGRFSGRQFSNSRSEMNVSTLELGDSALYLCASSLLAEGETQYFGPGTRLLVL.

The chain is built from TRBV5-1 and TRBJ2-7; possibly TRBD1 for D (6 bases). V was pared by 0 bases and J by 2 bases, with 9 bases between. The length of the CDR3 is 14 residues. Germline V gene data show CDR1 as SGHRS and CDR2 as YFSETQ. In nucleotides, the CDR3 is TGCGCCAGCAGCTTGGATCCAGGGGCCTACGAGCAGTACTTC. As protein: CASSLDPGAYEQYF. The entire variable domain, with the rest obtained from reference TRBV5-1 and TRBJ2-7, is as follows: KAGVTQTPRYLIKTRGQQVTLSCSPISGHRSVSWYQQTPGQGLQFLFEYFSETQRNKGNFPGRFSGRQFSNSRSEMNVSTLELGDSALYLCASSLDPGAYEQYFGPGTRLTVT.

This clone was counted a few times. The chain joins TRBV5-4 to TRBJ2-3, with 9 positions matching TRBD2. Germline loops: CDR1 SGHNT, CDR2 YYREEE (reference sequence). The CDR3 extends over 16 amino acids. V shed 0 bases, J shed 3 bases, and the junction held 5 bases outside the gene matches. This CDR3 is CASSLGSGGRTDTQYF. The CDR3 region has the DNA TGTGCCAGCAGCTTGGGGAGCGGGGGGCGGACAGATACGCAGTATTTT.

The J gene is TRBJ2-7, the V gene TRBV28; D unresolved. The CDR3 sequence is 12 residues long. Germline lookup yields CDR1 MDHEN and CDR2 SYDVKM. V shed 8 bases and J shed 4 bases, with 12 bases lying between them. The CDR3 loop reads CASVDTRYEQYF. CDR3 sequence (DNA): TGTGCCAGCGTCGATACAAGATACGAGCAGTACTTC. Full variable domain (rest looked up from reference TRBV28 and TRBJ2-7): DVKVTQSSRYLVKRTGEKVFLECVQDMDHENMFWYRQDPGLGLRLIYFSYDVKMKEKGDIPEGYSVSREKKERFSLILESASTNQTSMYLCASVDTRYEQYFGPGTRLTVT.

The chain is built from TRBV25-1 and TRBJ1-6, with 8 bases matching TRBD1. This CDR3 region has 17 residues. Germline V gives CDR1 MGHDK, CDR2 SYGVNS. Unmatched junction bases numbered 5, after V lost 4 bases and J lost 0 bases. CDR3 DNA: TGTGCCAGCAGTGGGACAGGGACGAGCTCCTATAATTCACCCCTCCACTTT. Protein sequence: CASSGTGTSSYNSPLHF.

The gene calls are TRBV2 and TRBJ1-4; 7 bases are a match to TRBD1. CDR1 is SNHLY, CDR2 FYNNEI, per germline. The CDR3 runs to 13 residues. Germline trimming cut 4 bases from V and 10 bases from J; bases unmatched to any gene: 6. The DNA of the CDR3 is TGTGCCAGCAGTGGGGACAGTAACGGAAAACTGTTTTTT. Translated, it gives CASSGDSNGKLFF.

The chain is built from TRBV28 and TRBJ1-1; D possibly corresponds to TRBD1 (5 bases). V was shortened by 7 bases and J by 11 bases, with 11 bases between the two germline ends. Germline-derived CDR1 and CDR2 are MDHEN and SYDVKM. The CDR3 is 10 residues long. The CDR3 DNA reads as TGTGCCAGCATAGGGGTTGGGGCTTTCTTT. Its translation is CASIGVGAFF.

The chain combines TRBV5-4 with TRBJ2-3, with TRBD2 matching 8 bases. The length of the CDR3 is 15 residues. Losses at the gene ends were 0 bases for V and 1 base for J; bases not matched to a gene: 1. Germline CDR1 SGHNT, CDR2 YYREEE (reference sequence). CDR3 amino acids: CASSLDGGGTDTQYF. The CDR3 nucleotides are TGTGCCAGCAGCTTGGACGGGGGGGGCACAGATACGCAGTATTTT.

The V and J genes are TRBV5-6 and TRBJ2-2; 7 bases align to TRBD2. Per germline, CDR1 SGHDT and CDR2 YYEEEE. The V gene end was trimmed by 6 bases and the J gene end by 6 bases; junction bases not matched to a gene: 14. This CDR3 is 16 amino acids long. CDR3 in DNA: TGTGCCAGCACTTTCAGGGTCGGGAGGTTGGCCGGGGAGCTGTTTTTT. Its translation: CASTFRVGRLAGELFF.

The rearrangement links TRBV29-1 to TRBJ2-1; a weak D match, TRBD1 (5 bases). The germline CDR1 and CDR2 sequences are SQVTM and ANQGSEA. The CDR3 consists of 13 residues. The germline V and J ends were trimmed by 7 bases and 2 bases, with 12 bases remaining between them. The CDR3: CSGVQATYNEQFF. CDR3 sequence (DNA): TGCAGCGGGGTACAGGCGACCTACAATGAGCAGTTCTTC.

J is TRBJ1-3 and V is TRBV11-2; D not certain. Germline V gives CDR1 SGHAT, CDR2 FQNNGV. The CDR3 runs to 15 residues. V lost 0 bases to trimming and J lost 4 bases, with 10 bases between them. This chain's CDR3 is CASSLDLDSGNTIYF. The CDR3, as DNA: TGTGCCAGCAGCTTAGATCTGGACTCCGGAAACACCATATATTTT.

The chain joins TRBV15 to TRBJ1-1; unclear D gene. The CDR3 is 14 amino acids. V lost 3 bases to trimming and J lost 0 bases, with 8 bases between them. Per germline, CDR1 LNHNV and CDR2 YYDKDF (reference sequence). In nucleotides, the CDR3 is TGTGCCACCAGCAGGGCTCGAATGAACACTGAAGCTTTCTTT. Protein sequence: CATSRARMNTEAFF.

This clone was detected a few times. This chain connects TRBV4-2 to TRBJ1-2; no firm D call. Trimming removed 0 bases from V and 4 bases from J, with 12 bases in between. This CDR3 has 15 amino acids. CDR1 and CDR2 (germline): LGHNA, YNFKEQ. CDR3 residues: CASSQDHNGVYGYTF. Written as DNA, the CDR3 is TGTGCCAGCAGCCAAGATCATAACGGGGTCTATGGCTACACCTTC.

The CDR3 DNA reads as TGTGCCACTAACAGCGGGGGAGATTACACCGGGGAGCTGTTTTTT. It specifies CATNSGGDYTGELFF. The chain links TRBV15 to TRBJ2-2; 8 bases are shared with TRBD2. Trimming removed 9 bases from V and 3 bases from J; junction bases left unmatched: 9. Germline-derived CDR1 and CDR2 are LNHNV and YYDKDF (reference sequence). The CDR3 is made up of 15 amino acids.

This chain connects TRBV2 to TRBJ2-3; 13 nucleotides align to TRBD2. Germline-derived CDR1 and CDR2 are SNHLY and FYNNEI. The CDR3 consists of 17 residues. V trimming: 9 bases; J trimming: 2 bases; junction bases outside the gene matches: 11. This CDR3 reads CARQGPTSGGATDTQYF. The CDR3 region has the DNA TGTGCCAGGCAAGGTCCAACTAGCGGGGGGGCCACAGATACGCAGTATTTT.